Each of the 11 T cell receptor beta chains below was sequenced from the same sample in a study of blood T cell repertoires in COVID-19. Some clones are missing from TCRdb's copy, which holds only in-frame ones; the method was immunoSEQ multiplex PCR. The sample includes about 270,000 clones, 75% to 95% of them seen just once. Sequenced material: PBMCs or T cells enriched from blood (not recorded which). The receptors were gathered from a middle-aged man who had been exposed to COVID-19.

V gene TRBV28 combines with J gene TRBJ2-5; TRBD2 is a possible D gene (7 bases). Germline loops: CDR1 MDHEN, CDR2 SYDVKM. The CDR3 covers 14 residues. V gave up 2 bases and J gave up 1 base, with 8 bases separating them. As DNA, the CDR3 is TGTGCCAGCAGTTTAGCGGGGGCCCAAGAGACCCAGTACTTC. This encodes CASSLAGAQETQYF. Full variable domain (outside the CDR3, taken from reference TRBV28 and TRBJ2-5): DVKVTQSSRYLVKRTGEKVFLECVQDMDHENMFWYRQDPGLGLRLIYFSYDVKMKEKGDIPEGYSVSREKKERFSLILESASTNQTSMYLCASSLAGAQETQYFGPGTRLLVL.

The rearrangement uses TRBV27 and TRBJ2-3, with D perhaps TRBD2 (6 bases). Per the germline V gene, CDR1 is MNHEY and CDR2 is SMNVEV (reference sequence). V gave up 5 bases and J gave up 10 bases, with 16 bases separating them. This CDR3 contains 13 residues. CDR3: CASSPSNTGAQYF. The CDR3 bases are TGTGCCAGCAGTCCGTCTAATACGGGAGCGCAGTATTTT.

DNA for the CDR3: TGCGCCAGCAGCCAAGGAGACAGTGCGGGGGCCCGGCTAGGTTCACCCCTCCACTTT. Its translation is CASSQGDSAGARLGSPLHF. The rearrangement uses TRBV4-1 and TRBJ1-6; a weak D match, TRBD1 (6 bases). CDR1 MGHRA and CDR2 YSYEKL come from the germline V gene. There are 19 residues in the CDR3. V dropped 1 base and J dropped 9 bases, with 25 bases sitting between them.

The V and J genes are TRBV11-2 and TRBJ2-2, with D perhaps matching TRBD2 (6 bases). Trimming took 7 bases from V and 3 from J, leaving 12 bases between them. The CDR3 is 14 residues long. Germline V gene data show CDR1 as SGHAT and CDR2 as FQNNGV. CDR3 amino acids: CASNTGEYTGELFF. The CDR3 bases are TGTGCCAGCAACACGGGAGAATACACCGGGGAGCTGTTTTTT.

As to this clone: This specimen includes other DNA sequences encoding the same CDR3. V gene TRBV18 combines with J gene TRBJ2-7; TRBD2 matches 12 bases. CDR1 KGHSH and CDR2 LQKENI come from the germline V gene. The CDR3 totals 13 residues. V lost 3 bases, J lost 7 bases, and 1 base stayed unmatched. The chain's CDR3 is CASSPGTSGEQYF. The CDR3 coding sequence is TGTGCCAGCTCACCCGGGACTAGCGGGGAGCAGTACTTC.

The V gene is TRBV28, the J gene TRBJ2-5; D is uncertain. The germline CDR1 and CDR2 sequences are MDHEN and SYDVKM. This CDR3 spans 12 amino acids. The V gene lost 3 bases and the J gene lost 5 bases, with 7 bases spanning the gap. The CDR3 reads CASSFSIETQYF. CDR3 DNA: TGTGCCAGCAGTTTTTCTATCGAGACCCAGTACTTC.

This chain joins TRBV24-1 and TRBJ2-3; D not certain. The germline gives CDR1 KGHDR, CDR2 SFDVKD. The germline V and J ends were trimmed by 3 bases and 6 bases, with 15 bases remaining between them. The CDR3 is 15 amino acids. The CDR3 region has the DNA TGTGCCACCAGTGATCCCTACTCTTTGTCCGATACGCAGTATTTT. The encoded protein is CATSDPYSLSDTQYF.

The chain links TRBV19 to TRBJ1-6; D uncertain. Germline V lookup: CDR1 LNHDA, CDR2 SQIVND (reference sequence). Trimming pared 4 bases from V and 6 bases from J, leaving 7 bases between. The CDR3 is 13 residues long. CDR3 residues: CASSSSPNSPLHF. CDR3 DNA sequence: TGTGCCAGTAGTAGCAGTCCTAATTCACCCCTCCACTTT.

V is TRBV7-9 and J is TRBJ2-7; D uncertain. Germline loops: CDR1 SEHNR, CDR2 FQNEAQ (reference sequence). Between the trimmed V and J ends, which lost 1 base and 7 bases, there was a span of 8 bases. This CDR3 region has 12 residues. The CDR3 reads CASSLGYGEQYF. The CDR3 coding sequence is TGTGCCAGCAGCTTAGGATACGGGGAGCAGTACTTC. The full variable domain, in which reference TRBV7-9 and TRBJ2-7 provide the parts outside the CDR3, is DTGVSQNPRHKITKRGQNVTFRCDPISEHNRLYWYRQTLGQGPEFLTYFQNEAQLEKSRLLSDRFSAERPKGSFSTLEIQRTEQGDSAMYLCASSLGYGEQYFGPGTRLTVT.

The chain couples TRBV5-1 to TRBJ2-3; TRBD1 aligns across 9 bases. J lost 5 bases, V lost 0 bases, and 4 bases had no gene match. CDR1 is SGHRS and CDR2 is YFSETQ in the germline V gene. CDR3 length equals 15 residues. CDR3: CASSLATGGRDTQYF. CDR3 DNA sequence: TGCGCCAGCAGCTTGGCTACAGGGGGCAGAGATACGCAGTATTTT.

The chain employs TRBV9 and TRBJ2-7; tentatively, D is TRBD1 (5 bases). The germline V gene encodes CDR1 SGDLS and CDR2 YYNGEE. The V and J ends lost 1 base and 5 bases respectively, with 13 bases between them. This CDR3 spans 14 amino acids. The CDR3 DNA reads as TGTGCCAGCAGCGTATCCCCAGGGTTGCACGAGCAGTACTTC. Its translation is CASSVSPGLHEQYF.